This T cell receptor beta chain is from a study of cytomegalovirus exposure and HLA in healthy donors. The study, taken as a whole, reports: In the 95 to 150 validation repertoires, a later analysis found that first-cohort TCR clusters tended to co-occur.

Measured with immunoSEQ multiplex PCR; TCRdb has only the in-frame clones, and not every one. This sample carries 200,000 or so clones, 84% of them seen once, and the ten largest clones take roughly 7%. Trimming cost V 7 bases and J 3 bases; bases outside gene matches: 6. CDR3 length: 14 residues. Germline V lookup: CDR1 SQVTM, CDR2 ANQGSEA. Concerning this clone: Its antigen is not known.

This TCR came from a man between 18 and 29 years old in good health and CMV-seropositive. The sequencing input was PBMCs. The chain is built from TRBV29-1 and TRBJ2-2; TRBD2 matches at 9 bases. The CDR3 region is CSARGLAYTGELFF. The CDR3 DNA reads TGCAGCGCTCGGGGACTAGCTTACACCGGGGAGCTGTTTTTT.